This paragraph reports one TCR beta chain. This sample was included in a study of blood T cell repertoires in COVID-19. Assay: immunoSEQ multiplex PCR; the TCRdb copy retains only in-frame clones and omits some. The sample has around 100,000 clones; approximately 86% are singletons. Followed longitudinally, the Seattle patients had been enrolled during active infection. The V gene's germline CDR1 is LGHNA and CDR2 YSLEER. Trimming removed 0 bases at V and 0 bases at J, with 6 bases between. This CDR3 has 15 amino acids. The V gene is TRBV4-3, the J gene TRBJ1-5; D remains unclear. The sequencing input was peripheral blood. The TCR originated in a woman aged 45-60 years with COVID-19, enrolled during active disease. CDR3 residues: CASSQDRSSNQPQHF. DNA of the CDR3: TGCGCCAGCAGCCAAGATCGGAGTAGCAATCAGCCCCAGCATTTT.